This T cell receptor beta chain stems from a study of cytomegalovirus exposure and HLA in healthy donors. The PCR had 60 Vbeta and 13 Jbeta primers. Sequencing used immunoSEQ multiplex PCR; TCRdb keeps in-frame clones, though not all of them. The sample consists of 75,000 or so clones, roughly 72% of them appearing once. The trim removed 0 bases at V and 3 bases at J, leaving 0 bases unmatched. This CDR3 is 15 amino acids long. Germline V gene data show CDR1 as SGHRS and CDR2 as YFSETQ. The chain recombines TRBV5-1 with TRBJ2-5, with 12 bases identical to TRBD2. This receptor was taken from a woman aged 25 to 39 in good health and CMV-seropositive. Sequencing was done on a sample of PBMCs. CDR3 DNA: TGCGCCAGCAGCTTGGGACTAGCGGGAGAAGAGACCCAGTACTTC. Translating gives CASSLGLAGEETQYF.